The TCR beta chain described here comes from a study of T cells in pancreatic ductal adenocarcinoma. The CDR3 runs 12 residues. Germline V gene sequence: CDR1 SNHLY, CDR2 FYNNEI. V lost 2 bases and J 15 bases, leaving 14 bases between the germline ends. The table came from immunoSEQ multiplex PCR; TCRdb's copy has only in-frame clones and leaves some out. Counted here are approximately 19,000 clones, about nine tenths occurring once; the ten biggest clones make up 0.94%. The selected patients with pancreatic ductal adenocarcinoma had surgery but no neoadjuvant therapy. The receptor was isolated from a human donor with pancreatic ductal adenocarcinoma. The chain recombines TRBV2 with TRBJ2-1, with a possible D match to TRBD1 (5 bases). Sequences were obtained from PBMCs. CDR3 sequence (DNA): TGTGCCAGCAGTGAACCCAGGGTGATAATGTTCTTC. It codes for CASSEPRVIMFF.